The 32 T cell receptor beta chains presented below share a single source sample, sequenced in a study of T-cell reconstitution after alpha-beta-depleted transplantation in children. Unique molecular identifiers were incorporated into the prepared TCRbeta library. TCRdb fed the PCR reads into MiXCR, producing one record per CDR3 protein. This table has about 410,000 distinct CDR3 sequences, around 21% appearing once. The sample consisted of PBMCs from the stem cell graft donor, taken from the stem cell graft. The receptors shown here come from a human donor who donated a stem cell graft to a child with acute myeloid leukemia.

Ten or more counts support this clonotype. The chain uses TRBV20-1 and TRBJ2-7; D possibly corresponds to TRBD1 (8 bases). The CDR3 runs 17 residues. CDR1 is DFQATT, CDR2 SNEGSKA, per germline (reference sequence). Trimming removed 1 base at V and 3 bases at J, with 22 bases between. CDR3 in DNA: TGCAGTGCTAGAGTCTTTACGACAGGGGAGGGCTACTACGAGCAGTACTTC. Translated: CSARVFTTGEGYYEQYF.

V usage is TRBV4-1 and J usage is TRBJ2-7; TRBD2 matches 10 bases. With 4 bases clipped from V and 3 bases from J, the junction kept 9 bases outside the gene matches. In germline, CDR1 is MGHRA, CDR2 YSYEKL. This CDR3 is built from 16 residues. The CDR3 DNA follows: TGCGCCAGCAGCCCTGAAAGCGGGAGGGCGAGCTACGAGCAGTACTTC. It is translated as CASSPESGRASYEQYF.

The V gene is TRBV28, the J gene TRBJ2-5, with TRBD1 identical over 7 bases. The CDR3 spans 12 residues. Germline V gene lookup returns CDR1 MDHEN and CDR2 SYDVKM. V dropped 6 bases and J dropped 5; count of bases not matched to a gene: 3. CDR3 protein: CASRTGRETQYF. The CDR3 DNA sequence: TGTGCCAGCAGGACAGGGCGGGAGACCCAGTACTTC.

The rearrangement joins TRBV15 to TRBJ2-1, with 7 bases lining up with TRBD2. V shed 0 bases and J 6 bases; nucleotides not matched to a gene: 8. Germline-derived CDR1 and CDR2 are LNHNV and YYDKDF (reference sequence). The CDR3 spans 16 residues. The chain's CDR3 is CATSRDRVGGSNEQFF. The CDR3 DNA is TGTGCCACCAGCAGAGATCGAGTGGGAGGGAGCAATGAGCAGTTCTTC.

In this sample, this clonotype turned up a few times. This chain connects TRBV12-3 or TRBV12-4 to TRBJ2-7, with D maybe TRBD1 (5 bases). With 1 base removed from V and 6 bases from J, the gap between germline ends came to 13 bases. The CDR3 has 14 residues. CDR3 amino acids: CASSLVGSGSEQYF. The CDR3 DNA is TGTGCCAGCAGTTTAGTAGGGTCAGGGTCCGAGCAGTACTTC.

V usage is TRBV7-8 and J usage is TRBJ2-4, with D tentatively TRBD1 or TRBD2 (6 bases each). The CDR3 sequence is 18 residues long. Trimming took off 4 bases at V and 3 bases at J, with 22 bases between the two ends. CDR1 and CDR2 (germline): SGHVS, FQNEAQ. The CDR3 here is CASSSRRGTLLGKNIQYF. CDR3 coding DNA: TGTGCCAGCAGCTCCAGGAGGGGGACACTCTTGGGCAAAAACATTCAGTACTTC.

CDR3 nucleotide sequence: TGTGCCAGCTCACCAGGTTCCGGAGGGGCCTACGAGCAGTACTTC. It is translated as CASSPGSGGAYEQYF. The chain carries TRBV18 and TRBJ2-7, with D perhaps matching TRBD2 (6 bases). V lost 2 bases and J 2 bases, leaving 13 bases between the germline ends. The CDR3 consists of 15 residues. In germline, CDR1 is KGHSH, CDR2 LQKENI.

The chain joins TRBV29-1 to TRBJ2-3; D is perhaps TRBD2 (5 bases). Trimming cost V 6 bases and J 1 base, with 8 bases left between them. CDR1 is SQVTM, CDR2 ANQGSEA, per germline. CDR3 length: 12 residues. CDR3 sequence (DNA): TGCAGCGTCTGGGGAGGCACAGATACGCAGTATTTT. This sequence encodes CSVWGGTDTQYF.

The gene calls are TRBV28 and TRBJ2-7; tentative D call: TRBD1 (6 bases). V was trimmed by 3 bases and J by 0 bases, leaving 18 bases between them. Germline loops: CDR1 MDHEN, CDR2 SYDVKM. The CDR3 covers 17 residues. For the CDR3, the DNA is TGTGCCAGCAGTTTGCGACTCAGGGGACCTCCCTCCTACGAGCAGTACTTC. It encodes CASSLRLRGPPSYEQYF. Looking up the rest from reference TRBV28 and TRBJ2-7 gives the full variable domain: DVKVTQSSRYLVKRTGEKVFLECVQDMDHENMFWYRQDPGLGLRLIYFSYDVKMKEKGDIPEGYSVSREKKERFSLILESASTNQTSMYLCASSLRLRGPPSYEQYFGPGTRLTVT.

This clonotype was seen repeatedly, ten times or more. This chain uses TRBV12-3 or TRBV12-4 with TRBJ2-1, with D perhaps TRBD1 or TRBD2 (6 bases each). The CDR3 contains 13 residues. Between the trimmed V and J ends, which lost 5 bases and 8 bases, there was a span of 13 bases. CDR3 protein: CASSPGGVDEQFF. The CDR3 DNA follows: TGTGCCAGCAGTCCCGGGGGCGTCGATGAGCAGTTCTTC.

This clonotype has more than one count but fewer than ten. In DNA, the CDR3 is TGCAGCGTTCGCCGACAGGGGGCCGCCGGGGAGCTGTTTTTT. It yields the protein CSVRRQGAAGELFF. The V gene is TRBV29-1, the J gene TRBJ2-2; 10 nucleotides line up with TRBD1. The CDR3 extends over 14 amino acids. From germline, CDR1 is SQVTM and CDR2 ANQGSEA. J was trimmed by 6 bases and V by 5 bases; bases with no gene match: 6.

This clonotype was counted ten times or more. The chain links TRBV6-4 to TRBJ2-1; TRBD1 matches at 10 bases. Looked up from germline, CDR1 is MRHNA and CDR2 is SNTAGT. V lost 2 bases and J lost 4; bases outside the gene matches: 5. This CDR3 region has 16 residues. CDR3 sequence: CASSDGGTGDYNEQFF. As DNA, the CDR3 is TGTGCCAGCAGTGACGGGGGGACAGGGGATTACAATGAGCAGTTCTTC.

The genes are TRBV7-9 and TRBJ1-1; D is uncertain. Germline loops: CDR1 SEHNR, CDR2 FQNEAQ (reference sequence). The CDR3 is 13 amino acids. V shed 2 bases and J shed 6 bases, with 10 bases lying between them. The CDR3 nucleotides read TGTGCCAGCAGCTTACAACTTGCGGCTGAAGCTTTCTTT. Its protein is CASSLQLAAEAFF.

The V gene is TRBV10-3, the J gene TRBJ1-4; D ambiguous. The CDR3 runs 13 residues. V lost 11 bases and J 3 bases, leaving 13 bases between the germline ends. Germline CDR1 is ENHRY and CDR2 is SYGVKD. DNA for the CDR3: TGTGCCGCCAGAAGGGTGCCTAATGAAAAACTGTTTTTT. This sequence encodes CAARRVPNEKLFF.

This clonotype was counted ten times or more. The chain is built from TRBV24-1 and TRBJ2-1; no clear D gene. CDR3 length equals 12 residues. The germline V and J ends were trimmed by 5 bases and 2 bases, with 3 bases remaining between them. Germline CDR1 is KGHDR and CDR2 is SFDVKD. The CDR3 DNA reads TGTGCCACCAGTGGTCCCTACAATGAGCAGTTCTTC. It codes for CATSGPYNEQFF.

This clonotype was seen repeatedly, ten times or more. This sequence joins TRBV25-1 and TRBJ2-1, with no clear D. The V gene lost 6 bases and the J gene lost 4 bases, with 13 bases spanning the gap. This CDR3 spans 14 amino acids. From germline, CDR1 is MGHDK and CDR2 SYGVNS. CDR3 sequence reads: CASSLGSGYNEQFF. The CDR3 region has the DNA TGTGCCAGCAGCCTGGGAAGTGGATACAATGAGCAGTTCTTC.

The chain links TRBV3-1 to TRBJ1-5; 8 positions match TRBD1. Germline values: CDR1 LGHDT, CDR2 YNNKEL (reference sequence). Trimming took 4 bases from V and 6 from J; bases not matched to a gene: 8. The CDR3 contains 15 residues. CDR3 DNA sequence: TGTGCCAGCAGCCGCGGGACAGGTGAGGGTCAGCCCCAGCATTTT. Translated: CASSRGTGEGQPQHF.

CDR3 sequence (DNA): TGTGCCAGCAAGGGGCCGCCGTTAGAAAAACTGTTTTTT. It encodes CASKGPPLEKLFF. The chain couples TRBV28 to TRBJ1-4; TRBD1 is a possible D gene (5 bases). The CDR3 loop spans 13 amino acids. Between the trimmed V and J ends, which lost 7 bases and 8 bases, there was a span of 14 bases. Germline V lookup: CDR1 MDHEN, CDR2 SYDVKM.

The rearrangement links TRBV12-3 or TRBV12-4 to TRBJ2-1; D unresolved. With 2 bases removed from V and 9 bases from J, the gap between germline ends came to 11 bases. CDR3 size: 13 residues. CDR3: CASSLNNKGEQFF. The CDR3 coding sequence is TGTGCCAGCAGTTTAAATAATAAGGGTGAGCAGTTCTTC.

This clonotype was counted only a few times. The chain uses TRBV7-9 and TRBJ1-1; D gene ambiguous. V gave up 1 base and J gave up 7 bases, with 7 bases separating them. Germline CDR1 SEHNR, CDR2 FQNEAQ (reference sequence). CDR3 length: 12 residues. The CDR3 DNA reads as TGTGCCAGCAGCTTAGGGATGGGTGAAGCTTTCTTT. Translated, it gives CASSLGMGEAFF.

This clonotype has a handful of counts. The genes are TRBV12-3 or TRBV12-4 and TRBJ2-5; D perhaps matches TRBD2 (6 bases). The CDR3 has 17 residues. With 6 bases removed from V and 1 base from J, the gap between germline ends came to 21 bases. CDR3 DNA sequence: TGTGCCAGCAGCCTAGGGAGCTGGCTAGCGCCCCAAGAGACCCAGTACTTC. It specifies CASSLGSWLAPQETQYF.

Comment on this clonotype: Germline is not matched at one junction end, which may reflect a read error. The chain carries TRBV7-7 and TRBJ1-4; D remains ambiguous. CDR1 and CDR2 (germline): SSHAT, FNYEAQ (reference sequence). This CDR3 comprises 13 residues. CDR3 region: CASSLSPNEKLFF. CDR3 coding DNA: TGTGCTAGCAGCTTATCCCCTAATGAAAAACTGTTTTTT.

This clonotype was observed a handful of times. V is TRBV28 and J is TRBJ2-1; 10 bases are a match to TRBD2. CDR3 size: 14 residues. The V gene's germline CDR1 is MDHEN and CDR2 SYDVKM. Trimming at V came to 3 bases and at J to 10 bases, leaving 6 bases not matched to a gene. The CDR3 nucleotides read TGTGCCAGCAGTTTCCTAGCGGGAGCCATGGAGCAGTTCTTC. As protein: CASSFLAGAMEQFF.

This clonotype was counted at least ten times. The chain is built from TRBV7-3 and TRBJ2-1, with 7 positions matching TRBD2. V shed 5 bases, J shed 5 bases, and the junction held 12 bases outside the gene matches. The CDR3 spans 16 residues. The germline gives CDR1 SGHTA, CDR2 FQGTGA. In DNA, the CDR3 is TGTGCCAGCAGCCCCACCATCTCGCGGGAGAACAATGAGCAGTTCTTC. Translated: CASSPTISRENNEQFF.

This clonotype turned up a few times. The rearrangement joins TRBV6-1 to TRBJ2-7; TRBD1 aligns across 8 bases. The CDR3 has 16 amino acids. After removal of 2 bases from V and 2 bases from J, the junction contained 8 bases not matched to a gene. Germline V gene data show CDR1 as MNHNS and CDR2 as SASEGT. The CDR3 region is CASSEWDRTGTYEQYF. The CDR3 coding sequence is TGTGCCAGCAGTGAATGGGACAGGACAGGGACCTACGAGCAGTACTTC.

This clonotype was seen a handful of times. V and J are TRBV7-8 and TRBJ2-3, with D uncertain. The germline V and J ends were trimmed by 5 bases and 0 bases, with 18 bases remaining between them. Germline V gene lookup returns CDR1 SGHVS and CDR2 FQNEAQ. The CDR3 has 17 amino acids. The CDR3 DNA reads TGTGCCAGCAGCCCCACCCTCGCTAGAATCAGCACAGATACGCAGTATTTT. It yields the protein CASSPTLARISTDTQYF.

The V gene is TRBV6-2 or TRBV6-3, the J gene TRBJ2-4, with 8 positions matching TRBD1. The CDR3 consists of 15 residues. After removal of 6 bases from V and 6 bases from J, the junction contained 10 bases not matched to a gene. Germline V gene lookup returns CDR1 MNHEY and CDR2 SVGEGT. CDR3 protein: CASSRPTGVRNIQYF. DNA for the CDR3: TGTGCCAGCAGCCGCCCGACAGGGGTGAGAAACATTCAGTACTTC.

The V call is TRBV5-1, the J call TRBJ2-1; 10 bases are a match to TRBD2. This CDR3 spans 17 amino acids. The germline CDR1 and CDR2 sequences are SGHRS and YFSETQ. V dropped 4 bases and J dropped 0; count of bases not matched to a gene: 7. The CDR3 protein is CASSPWTSGGSYNEQFF. CDR3 DNA: TGCGCCAGCAGCCCCTGGACTAGCGGAGGCTCCTACAATGAGCAGTTCTTC.

This clonotype was counted ten times or more. The chain is built from TRBV6-5 and TRBJ1-3; D may be TRBD1 (6 bases). Trimming stripped 7 bases from V and 0 bases from J, with 13 bases between. Germline values: CDR1 MNHEY, CDR2 SVGAGI. The CDR3 spans 15 residues. CDR3 loop: CASTPDSSSGNTIYF. The CDR3, as DNA: TGTGCCAGCACCCCGGACAGTTCCTCTGGAAACACCATATATTTT.

The chain is built from TRBV20-1 and TRBJ2-7; a weak D match, TRBD2 (5 bases). The CDR3 runs to 17 residues. Per germline, CDR1 DFQATT and CDR2 SNEGSKA (reference sequence). The germline V and J ends were trimmed by 6 bases and 3 bases, with 27 bases remaining between them. Here the CDR3 reads CSATEGAGGRALYEQYF. The DNA for the CDR3 is TGCAGTGCCACCGAGGGTGCCGGCGGCCGAGCCCTCTACGAGCAGTACTTC.

The chain combines TRBV7-3 with TRBJ2-6, with 7 bases aligning to TRBD1. J gave up 0 bases and V 1 base, and 24 bases lay outside the gene matches. Germline CDR1 and CDR2: SGHTA and FQGTGA. The CDR3 is 24 residues long. The CDR3 here is CASSLNPPYWLSGQIISGANVLTF. CDR3 DNA: TGTGCCAGCAGCTTAAACCCCCCTTATTGGCTCTCGGGACAGATCATCTCTGGGGCCAACGTCCTGACTTTC.

This clonotype has ten or more counts. This chain connects TRBV15 to TRBJ2-7; D unclear. The CDR3 covers 14 residues. Germline-derived CDR1 and CDR2 are LNHNV and YYDKDF (reference sequence). Trimming shortened V by 1 base and J by 1 base, and 8 bases separated the two germline ends. CDR3 sequence (DNA): TGTGCCACCAGCAGAGGGGATGCGTCCTACGAGCAGTACTTC. It encodes CATSRGDASYEQYF. The full variable domain, completed using reference TRBV15 and TRBJ2-7, is DAMVIQNPRYQVTQFGKPVTLSCSQTLNHNVMYWYQQKSSQAPKLLFHYYDKDFNNEADTPDNFQSRRPNTSFCFLDIRSPGLGDTAMYLCATSRGDASYEQYFGPGTRLTVT.